The 12 T cell receptor beta chains below all came from one sample that was sequenced in a study of T cells after yellow fever vaccination (dated by TCRdb to the late 2010s). Libraries were constructed by 5' RACE. Instrument used: Illumina NovaSeq 6000. TCRdb reanalyzed the raw reads on its own, using fastp at Q25 for trimming and MiXCR for clone calling, and kept in-frame beta chains. Rows merge per CDR3 protein into single entries with the most common DNA and genes. This sample comprises about 320,000 distinct CDR3 sequences, roughly 10% of them detected only once. 3.3% of the sample comes from the top ten. The intended sense of this specimen's treatment or condition label: live attenuated yellow fever vaccine strain. Sequences were derived from CD4+ T cells sorted from PBMCs, sampled 45 days after the yellow fever booster vaccination. The receptor source for this set is a man between 18 and 35 years old who received the YFV17D yellow fever vaccine.

This clonotype turned up a few times. The chain couples TRBV4-3 to TRBJ1-4; D not certain. Per the germline V gene, CDR1 is LGHNA and CDR2 is YSLEER. The CDR3 runs 15 residues. Trimming took off 0 bases at V and 1 base at J, with 6 bases between the two ends. CDR3 region: CASSQEGRTNEKLFF. The CDR3 bases are TGCGCCAGCAGCCAAGAGGGAAGAACTAATGAAAAACTGTTTTTT.

This clonotype has just a few counts. V usage is TRBV15 and J usage is TRBJ2-7, with D possibly being TRBD1 (6 bases). There are 14 residues in the CDR3. V shed 4 bases and J shed 2 bases, with 12 bases lying between them. The germline V gene encodes CDR1 LNHNV and CDR2 YYDKDF (reference sequence). In DNA form, the CDR3 reads TGTGCCACCAGCAAATTAGACAGGCCCTACGAGCAGTACGTC. This sequence encodes CATSKLDRPYEQYV.

This clonotype was seen a handful of times. The chain links TRBV24-1 to TRBJ1-2; D is uncertain. The CDR3 spans 14 residues. Germline CDR1 reads KGHDR; CDR2 reads SFDVKD. Trimming cost V 3 bases and J 2 bases, with 9 bases left between them. The DNA of the CDR3 is TGTGCCACCAGTGATAAACATACGAACTATGGCTACACCTTC. Its protein product is CATSDKHTNYGYTF.

V gene TRBV6-5 combines with J gene TRBJ2-3; 7 nucleotides line up with TRBD1. The germline gives CDR1 MNHEY, CDR2 SVGAGI. This CDR3 is built from 14 residues. V shed 5 bases and J 3 bases; nucleotides not matched to a gene: 5. The CDR3 DNA is TGTGCCAGCAGTCCCGGACAGGCTACAGATACGCAGTATTTT. Its protein is CASSPGQATDTQYF.

The chain has TRBV4-3 and TRBJ2-3, with 12 nucleotides matching TRBD2. Germline loops: CDR1 LGHNA, CDR2 YSLEER. This CDR3 has 19 residues. V was clipped by 1 base and J by 3 bases; unmatched bases: 11. The CDR3 DNA reads as TGCGCCAGCAGCCAAGCGTTACCTAGCGGGGGGGCAAGGACAGATACGCAGTATTTT. It specifies CASSQALPSGGARTDTQYF.

This clonotype was counted a single time. V usage is TRBV20-1 and J usage is TRBJ1-2; possibly TRBD1 for D (5 bases). The CDR3 runs to 13 residues. V was trimmed by 6 bases and J by 3 bases, leaving 14 bases between them. The germline V gene encodes CDR1 DFQATT and CDR2 SNEGSKA (reference sequence). CDR3 DNA sequence: TGCAGTGCCCCAGGGCAGTTACACTATGGCTACACCTTC. This encodes CSAPGQLHYGYTF.

This clonotype was seen a handful of times. The rearrangement joins TRBV12-3 or TRBV12-4 to TRBJ1-2; TRBD1 might be the D (5 bases). The CDR3 loop spans 13 amino acids. The V end lost 6 bases, the J end lost 0 bases, and 8 bases lay between the germline ends. CDR3 bases: TGTGCCAGCAGGCCCAGGGCTAACTATGGCTACACCTTC. As protein: CASRPRANYGYTF.

The chain joins TRBV6-2 or TRBV6-3 to TRBJ1-5; D may be TRBD1 (6 bases). Germline V lookup: CDR1 MNHEY, CDR2 SVGEGT. V lost 7 bases and J lost 3, with 16 bases in between. The CDR3 has 15 amino acids. The CDR3 loop is CASKMDSRTNQPQHF. DNA for the CDR3: TGTGCCAGCAAAATGGACAGCCGCACCAATCAGCCCCAGCATTTT.

Only a few counts were recorded for this clonotype. In nucleotides, the CDR3 is TGCAGTGGACGGGATTCTCGGACAGTCCAAGAGACCCAGTACTTC. It translates to CSGRDSRTVQETQYF. The V gene is TRBV20-1, the J gene TRBJ2-5, with a weak D call TRBD1 (6 bases). CDR1 and CDR2 (germline): DFQATT, SNEGSKA (reference sequence). This CDR3 is 15 amino acids long. Between the trimmed V and J ends, which lost 7 bases and 1 base, there was a span of 19 bases.

This clonotype showed up just a few times. This chain joins TRBV5-4 and TRBJ1-1, with D maybe TRBD1 (5 bases). Germline CDR1 reads SGHNT; CDR2 reads YYREEE (reference sequence). The V and J ends lost 4 bases and 3 bases respectively, with 19 bases between them. This CDR3 spans 16 amino acids. The CDR3, as DNA: TGTGCCAGCAGCCCGGGGGGGTTCGGAATGGACACTGAAGCTTTCTTT. Translating it yields CASSPGGFGMDTEAFF.

In this sample, this clonotype turned up a few times. The CDR3 is CASSTGQVNTEAFF. CDR3 sequence (DNA): TGTGCCAGTAGCACCGGACAGGTGAACACTGAAGCTTTCTTT. The chain uses TRBV19 and TRBJ1-1, with 7 bases that match TRBD1. The germline gives CDR1 LNHDA, CDR2 SQIVND (reference sequence). This CDR3 comprises 14 residues. The V gene end was trimmed by 6 bases and the J gene end by 0 bases; junction bases not matched to a gene: 4.

The chain carries TRBV7-8 and TRBJ2-1; D is ambiguous. The CDR3 has 13 residues. CDR1 is SGHVS, CDR2 FQNEAQ, per germline. V lost 5 bases, J lost 3 bases, and 8 bases lay in between. Here the CDR3 reads CASSPRYYNEQFF. In nucleotides, the CDR3 is TGTGCCAGCAGCCCCCGTTACTACAATGAGCAGTTCTTC.